The sample holds a few counts of the clone carrying this TCR beta chain. After constant-region reverse-primer amplification, full-length variable regions underwent semi-nested PCR with Nested Universal Primer A. Using its own MiXCR run on the 5' RACE reads, TCRdb lists one record per CDR3 protein. The table has about 9,000 distinct CDR3 sequences, around 42% seen once; the top ten hold about 2.7%. The sorted Tregs were CD4+CD25+CD127-/low cells. Material: Tregs sorted from a lymph node. This clonotype originated in a female donor with breast cancer.

DNA of the CDR3: TGTGCCAGCAAAGGCGCCTCCTCTGGAAACACCATATATTTT. Its translation is CASKGASSGNTIYF. The chain combines TRBV6-5 with TRBJ1-3; the D is unclear. Germline CDR1 reads MNHEY; CDR2 reads SVGAGI. V gave up 7 bases and J gave up 0 bases, with 10 bases separating them. This CDR3 spans 14 amino acids.